The present T cell receptor beta chain was sequenced within a study of CD8+ T cells in alopecia areata. Study background: Treated patients swallowed 5 to 10 mg of oral tofacitinib twice daily.

Noted treatment: oral pan-JAK inhibitor, 5-10 mg twice daily. Obtained from alopecia areata patients were lesional scalp punch biopsies along with peripheral blood. CD4+ and CD8+ T cells were sorted from PBMCs. cDNA prepared by RNA extraction and subsequent reverse transcription served as the template for sequencing. Measured with immunoSEQ multiplex PCR; TCRdb has only the in-frame clones, and not every one. Among about 160,000 clones listed, about 71% were seen once. The ends were cut back, 2 bases at V and 4 bases at J, with 6 bases in the middle. The CDR3 contains 13 residues. CDR1 SGHRS and CDR2 YFSETQ come from the germline V gene.

The TCR was taken from a human donor with alopecia areata. The chain links TRBV5-1 to TRBJ2-2; D is unresolved. The specimen was CD4+ T cells sorted from blood, collected at week 4, from a patient treated with tofacitinib. DNA of the CDR3: TGCGCCAGCAGCTTTTTTGGCACCGGGGAGCTGTTTTTT. Translation gives CASSFFGTGELFF.